The entry below gives a single T cell receptor beta chain sequence along with its context. The antigen is unknown. A much larger clone lies one base from this, so it may be a read error. This record comes from a study of response to subunit inactivated influenza vaccine. Germline lookup yields CDR1 SEHNR and CDR2 FQNEAQ (reference sequence). The CDR3 extends over 15 amino acids. TCRdb processed the RT-PCR reads anew with MiXCR; each CDR3 protein has one entry. This table holds about 160,000 distinct CDR3 sequences, roughly 11% found once. Study results and caveats: Researchers suggested that each seasonal influenza vaccination recruits few new T cells.

Specimen: non-naive T cells sorted from PBMCs, collected 40 to 50 days after vaccination. The chain recombines TRBV7-9 with TRBJ2-7; D is undetermined. This TCR came from a man in his fifties or sixties who received an inactivated influenza vaccine. The CDR3 sequence: CASSEGPAPPYEHYF. The CDR3 coding sequence is TGTGCCAGCAGCGAAGGGCCAGCTCCACCCTACGAGCACTACTTC. Full variable domain (missing parts from reference TRBV7-9 and TRBJ2-7): DTGVSQNPRHKITKRGQNVTFRCDPISEHNRLYWYRQTLGQGPEFLTYFQNEAQLEKSRLLSDRFSAERPKGSFSTLEIQRTEQGDSAMYLCASSEGPAPPYEHYFGPGTRLTVT.